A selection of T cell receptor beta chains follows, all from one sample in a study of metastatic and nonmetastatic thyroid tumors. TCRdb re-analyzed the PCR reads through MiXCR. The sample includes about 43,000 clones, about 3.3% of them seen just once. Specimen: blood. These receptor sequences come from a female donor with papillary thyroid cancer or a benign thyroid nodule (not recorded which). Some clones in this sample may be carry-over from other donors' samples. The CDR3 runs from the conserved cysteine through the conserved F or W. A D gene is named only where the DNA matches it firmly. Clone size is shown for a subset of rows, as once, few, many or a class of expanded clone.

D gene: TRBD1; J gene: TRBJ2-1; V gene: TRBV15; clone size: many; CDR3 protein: CATSKATGADYNEQFF; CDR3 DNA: TGTGCCACCAGCAAAGCCACAGGGGCGGACTACAATGAGCAGTTCTTC
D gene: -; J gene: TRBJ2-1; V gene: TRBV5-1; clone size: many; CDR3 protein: CASSLEGGLPGNEQFF; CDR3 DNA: TGCGCCAGCAGCTTGGAGGGGGGGCTACCGGGCAATGAGCAGTTCTTC
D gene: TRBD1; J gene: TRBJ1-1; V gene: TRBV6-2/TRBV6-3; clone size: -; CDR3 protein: CAGQSTGEGWNTEAFF; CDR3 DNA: TGTGCCGGACAATCGACAGGGGAGGGATGGAACACTGAAGCTTTCTTT
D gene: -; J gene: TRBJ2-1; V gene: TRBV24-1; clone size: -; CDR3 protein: CATSDLGYNEQFF; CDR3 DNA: TGTGCCACCAGTGATTTGGGGTACAATGAGCAGTTCTTC
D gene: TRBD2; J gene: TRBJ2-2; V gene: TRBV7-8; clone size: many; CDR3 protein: CASSKLSGRYGELFF; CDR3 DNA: TGTGCCAGCAGCAAACTTAGCGGGAGGTACGGGGAGCTGTTTTTT
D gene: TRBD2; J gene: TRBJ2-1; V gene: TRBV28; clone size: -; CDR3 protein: CASTTGLAEYNEQFF; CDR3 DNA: TGTGCCAGCACCACCGGACTAGCGGAGTACAATGAGCAGTTCTTC
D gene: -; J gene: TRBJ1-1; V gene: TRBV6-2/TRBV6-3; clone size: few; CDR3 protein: CASRSRATNTEAFF; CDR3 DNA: TGTGCCAGCAGGAGTAGAGCAACGAACACTGAAGCTTTCTTT
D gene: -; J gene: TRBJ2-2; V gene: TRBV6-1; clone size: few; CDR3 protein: CATWDLTVSTGELFF; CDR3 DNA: TGTGCCACATGGGACCTTACAGTGTCTACCGGGGAGCTGTTTTTT
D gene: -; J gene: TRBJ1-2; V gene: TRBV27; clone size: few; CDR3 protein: CASSAGIAGYTF; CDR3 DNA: TGTGCCAGCAGTGCAGGGATAGCTGGCTACACCTTC
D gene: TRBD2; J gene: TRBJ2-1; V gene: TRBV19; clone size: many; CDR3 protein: CASSRSGLADNEQFF; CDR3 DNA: TGTGCCAGTAGTCGATCGGGACTAGCGGACAATGAGCAGTTCTTC
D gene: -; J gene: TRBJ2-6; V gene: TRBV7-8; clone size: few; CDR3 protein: CASSFTAGSGANVLTF; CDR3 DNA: TGTGCCAGCAGCTTTACCGCAGGGTCTGGGGCCAACGTCCTGACTTTC
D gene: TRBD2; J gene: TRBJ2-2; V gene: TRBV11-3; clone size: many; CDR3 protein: CASSPGTSGSTGELFF; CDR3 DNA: TGTGCCAGCAGCCCCGGGACTAGCGGGAGCACCGGGGAGCTGTTTTTT
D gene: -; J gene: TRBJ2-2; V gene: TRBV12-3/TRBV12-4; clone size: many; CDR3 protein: CASRNRGGGGELFF; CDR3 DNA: TGTGCCAGCAGGAACAGGGGAGGGGGCGGGGAGCTGTTTTTT
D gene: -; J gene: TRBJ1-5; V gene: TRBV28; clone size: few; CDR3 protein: CASTRRDFQPQHF; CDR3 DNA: TGTGCCAGCACGAGAAGGGATTTTCAGCCCCAGCATTTT
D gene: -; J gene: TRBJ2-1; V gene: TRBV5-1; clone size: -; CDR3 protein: CASSLGFGGSDEQFF; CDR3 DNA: TGCGCCAGCAGCTTGGGGTTTGGGGGTTCGGATGAGCAGTTCTTC
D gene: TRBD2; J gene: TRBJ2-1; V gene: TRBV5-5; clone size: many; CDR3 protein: CASSVTSGIGNEQFF; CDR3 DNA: TGTGCCAGCAGCGTCACTAGCGGGATTGGCAATGAGCAGTTCTTC
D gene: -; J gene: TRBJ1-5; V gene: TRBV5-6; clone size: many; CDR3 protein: CASSLKRSNQPQHF; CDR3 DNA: TGTGCCAGCAGCTTGAAACGTAGCAATCAGCCCCAGCATTTT
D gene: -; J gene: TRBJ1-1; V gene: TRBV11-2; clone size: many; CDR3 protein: CASSRQREAFF; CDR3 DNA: TGTGCCAGCAGCCGACAGAGAGAAGCTTTCTTT
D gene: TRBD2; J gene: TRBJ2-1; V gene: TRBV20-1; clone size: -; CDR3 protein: CSALAGGPSGEQFF; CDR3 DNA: TGCAGTGCATTAGCGGGAGGGCCCTCCGGTGAGCAGTTCTTC
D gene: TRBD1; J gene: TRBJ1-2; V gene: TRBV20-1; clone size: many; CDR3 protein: CSALAGTGHGYTF; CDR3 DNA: TGCAGTGCTCTTGCCGGGACAGGGCATGGCTACACCTTC
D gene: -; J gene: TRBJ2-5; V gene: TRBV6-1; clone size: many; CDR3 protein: CASSEGGGKQETQYF; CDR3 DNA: TGTGCCAGCAGTGAAGGGGGGGGCAAACAAGAGACCCAGTACTTC
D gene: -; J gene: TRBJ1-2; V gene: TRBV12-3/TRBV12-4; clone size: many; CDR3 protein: CASTVQGGGNYGYTF; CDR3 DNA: TGTGCCAGCACCGTACAAGGTGGGGGGAACTATGGCTACACCTTC
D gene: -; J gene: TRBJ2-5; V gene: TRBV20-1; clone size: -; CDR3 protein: CSARGRGQQETQYF; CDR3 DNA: TGCAGTGCTAGGGGACGAGGGCAGCAAGAGACCCAGTACTTC
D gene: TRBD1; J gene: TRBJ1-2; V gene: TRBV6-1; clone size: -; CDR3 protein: CASSEGGTGGMWYGYTF; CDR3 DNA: TGTGCCAGCAGTGAAGGAGGAACAGGGGGCATGTGGTATGGCTACACCTTC
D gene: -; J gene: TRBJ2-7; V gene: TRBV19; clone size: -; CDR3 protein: CASSIQVRSSYEQYF; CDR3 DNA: TGTGCCAGTAGTATTCAGGTGAGGAGCTCCTACGAGCAGTACTTC
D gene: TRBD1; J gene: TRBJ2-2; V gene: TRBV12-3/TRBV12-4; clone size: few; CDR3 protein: CASSCPGQGVGELFF; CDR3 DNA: TGTGCCAGCAGTTGTCCGGGACAGGGCGTCGGGGAGCTGTTTTTT
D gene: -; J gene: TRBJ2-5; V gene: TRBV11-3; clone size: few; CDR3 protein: CASSFRGETQYF; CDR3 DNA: TGTGCCAGCAGCTTTCGCGGCGAGACCCAGTACTTC
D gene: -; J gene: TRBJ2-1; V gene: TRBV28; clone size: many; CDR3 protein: CASRIGGPMNEQFF; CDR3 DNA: TGTGCCAGCAGGATAGGAGGGCCTATGAATGAGCAGTTCTTC
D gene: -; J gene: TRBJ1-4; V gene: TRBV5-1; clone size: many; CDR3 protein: CASSLHGTADEKLFF; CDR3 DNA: TGCGCCAGCAGCTTACACGGGACGGCTGACGAAAAACTGTTTTTT
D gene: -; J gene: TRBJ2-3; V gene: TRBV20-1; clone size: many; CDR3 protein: CSADPAGSTDTQYF; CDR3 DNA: TGCAGTGCTGACCCAGCAGGGTCGACAGATACGCAGTATTTT
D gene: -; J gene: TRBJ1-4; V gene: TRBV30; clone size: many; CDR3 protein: CAWSRGENEKLFF; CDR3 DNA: TGTGCCTGGAGTCGAGGGGAAAATGAAAAACTGTTTTTT
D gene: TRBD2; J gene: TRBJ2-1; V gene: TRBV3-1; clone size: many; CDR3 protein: CASSPNIAGGRGEQFF; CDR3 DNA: TGTGCCAGCAGCCCGAATATAGCGGGAGGAAGGGGTGAGCAGTTCTTC
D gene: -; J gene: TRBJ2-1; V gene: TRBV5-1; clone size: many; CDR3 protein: CASSSGGMNEQFF; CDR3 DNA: TGCGCCAGCAGCTCTGGAGGGATGAATGAGCAGTTCTTC
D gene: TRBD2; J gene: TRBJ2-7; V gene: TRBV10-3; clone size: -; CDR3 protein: CAIRPSGYPYEQYF; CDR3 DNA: TGTGCCATCAGACCTAGCGGTTACCCCTACGAGCAGTACTTC
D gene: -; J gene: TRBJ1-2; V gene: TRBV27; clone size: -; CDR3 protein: CASSLKGSRGYTF; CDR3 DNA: TGTGCCAGCAGTTTAAAGGGCAGTAGGGGCTACACCTTC
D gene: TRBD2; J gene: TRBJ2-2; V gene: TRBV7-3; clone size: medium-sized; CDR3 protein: CASSRKGTSGRANTGELFF; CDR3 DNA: TGTGCCAGCAGTAGAAAAGGGACTAGCGGGAGGGCGAACACCGGGGAGCTGTTTTTT
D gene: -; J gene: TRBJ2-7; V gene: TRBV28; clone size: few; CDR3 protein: CASSNQYEQYF; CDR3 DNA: TGTGCCAGCAGTAACCAGTACGAGCAGTACTTC
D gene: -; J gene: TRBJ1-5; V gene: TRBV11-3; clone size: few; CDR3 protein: CASSFRDGGDQPQHF; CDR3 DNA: TGTGCCAGCAGCTTCAGAGATGGGGGAGATCAGCCCCAGCATTTT
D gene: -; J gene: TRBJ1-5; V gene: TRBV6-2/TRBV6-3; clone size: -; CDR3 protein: CASKLAGQSNHPQHF; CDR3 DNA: TGTGCCAGCAAATTGGCCGGGCAAAGCAATCATCCCCAGCATTTT
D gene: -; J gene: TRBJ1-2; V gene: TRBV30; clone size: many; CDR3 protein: CAWSVGGAAYGYTF; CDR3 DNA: TGTGCCTGGAGTGTGGGGGGCGCCGCCTATGGCTACACCTTC
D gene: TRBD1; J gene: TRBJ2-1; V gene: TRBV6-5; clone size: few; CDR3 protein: CASSSGQGSYNEQFF; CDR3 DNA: TGTGCCAGCAGTTCTGGACAGGGCTCCTACAATGAGCAGTTCTTC
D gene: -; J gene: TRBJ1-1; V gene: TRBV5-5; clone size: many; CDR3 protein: CASSLLGGAGNTEAFF; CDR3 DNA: TGTGCCAGCAGCTTGCTGGGGGGCGCGGGGAACACTGAAGCTTTCTTT
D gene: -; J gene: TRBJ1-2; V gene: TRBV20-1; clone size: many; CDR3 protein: CSARDDYAGGGKFYGYTF; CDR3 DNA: TGCAGTGCTAGAGATGATTATGCGGGGGGCGGTAAATTCTATGGCTACACCTTC
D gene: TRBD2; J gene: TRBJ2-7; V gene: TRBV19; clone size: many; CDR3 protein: CASSIRAGGWTRTYEQYF; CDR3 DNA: TGTGCCAGTAGTATCCGAGCGGGAGGGTGGACCAGAACCTACGAGCAGTACTTC
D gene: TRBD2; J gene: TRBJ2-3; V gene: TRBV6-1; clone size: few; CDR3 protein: CASSTGTSGTDTQYF; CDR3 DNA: TGTGCCAGCAGTACCGGGACTAGCGGCACAGATACGCAGTATTTT
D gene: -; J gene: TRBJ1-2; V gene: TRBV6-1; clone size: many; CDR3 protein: CASYSGTIIHGYTF; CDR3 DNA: TGTGCCAGCTACTCTGGGACCATCATCCATGGCTACACCTTC
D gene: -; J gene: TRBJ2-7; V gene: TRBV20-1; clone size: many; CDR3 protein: CSARDQGSEQYF; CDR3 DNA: TGCAGTGCTAGAGATCAGGGGAGCGAGCAGTACTTC
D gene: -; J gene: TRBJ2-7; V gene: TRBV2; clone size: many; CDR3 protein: CATRRDGSYEQYF; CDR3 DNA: TGTGCCACCCGAAGGGACGGGTCCTACGAGCAGTACTTT
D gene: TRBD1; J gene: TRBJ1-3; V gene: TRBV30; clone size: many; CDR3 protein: CAWTTGDGNTIYF; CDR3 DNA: TGTGCCTGGACGACAGGGGATGGAAACACCATATATTTT
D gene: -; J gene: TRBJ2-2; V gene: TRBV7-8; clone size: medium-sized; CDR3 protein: CASSLTNPGLPVELFF; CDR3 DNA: TGTGCCAGCAGCTTAACCAACCCGGGGCTTCCCGTGGAGCTGTTTTTT
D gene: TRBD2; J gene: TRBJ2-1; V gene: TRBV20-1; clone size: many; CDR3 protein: CSAPLAGGLYNEQFF; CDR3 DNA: TGCAGTGCGCCTCTAGCGGGAGGTTTGTACAATGAGCAGTTCTTC
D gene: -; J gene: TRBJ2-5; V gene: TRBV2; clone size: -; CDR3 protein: CASTDGRGLQETQYF; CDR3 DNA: TGTGCCAGCACCGATGGCCGGGGTCTACAAGAGACCCAGTACTTC
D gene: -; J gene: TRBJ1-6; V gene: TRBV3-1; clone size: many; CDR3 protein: CASSQLAHGSSPLHF; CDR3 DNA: TGTGCCAGCAGCCAACTGGCACATGGAAGTTCACCCCTCCACTTT
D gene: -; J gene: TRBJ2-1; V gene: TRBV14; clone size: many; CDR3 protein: CASSHHTASTIEQFF; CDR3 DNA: TGTGCCAGCAGCCACCACACGGCTTCAACAATTGAGCAGTTCTTC
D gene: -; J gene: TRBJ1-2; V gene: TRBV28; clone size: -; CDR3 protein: CASSFPFGYGYTF; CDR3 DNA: TGTGCCAGCAGTTTCCCCTTTGGCTATGGCTACACCTTC